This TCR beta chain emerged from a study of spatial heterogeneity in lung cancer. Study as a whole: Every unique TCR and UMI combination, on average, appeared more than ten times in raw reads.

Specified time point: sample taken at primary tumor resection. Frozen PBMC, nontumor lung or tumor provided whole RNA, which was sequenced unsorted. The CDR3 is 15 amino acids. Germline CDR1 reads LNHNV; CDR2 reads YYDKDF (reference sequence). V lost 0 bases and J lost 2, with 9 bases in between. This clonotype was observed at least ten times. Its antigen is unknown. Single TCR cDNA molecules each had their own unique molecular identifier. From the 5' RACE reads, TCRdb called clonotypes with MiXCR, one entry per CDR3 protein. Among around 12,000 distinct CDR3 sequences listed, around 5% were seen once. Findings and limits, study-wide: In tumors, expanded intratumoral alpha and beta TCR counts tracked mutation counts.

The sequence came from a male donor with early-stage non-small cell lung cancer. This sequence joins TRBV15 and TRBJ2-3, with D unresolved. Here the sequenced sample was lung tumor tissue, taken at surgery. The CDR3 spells CATSRERTHTDTQYF. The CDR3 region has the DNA TGTGCCACCAGCAGAGAAAGGACGCACACAGATACGCAGTATTTT.